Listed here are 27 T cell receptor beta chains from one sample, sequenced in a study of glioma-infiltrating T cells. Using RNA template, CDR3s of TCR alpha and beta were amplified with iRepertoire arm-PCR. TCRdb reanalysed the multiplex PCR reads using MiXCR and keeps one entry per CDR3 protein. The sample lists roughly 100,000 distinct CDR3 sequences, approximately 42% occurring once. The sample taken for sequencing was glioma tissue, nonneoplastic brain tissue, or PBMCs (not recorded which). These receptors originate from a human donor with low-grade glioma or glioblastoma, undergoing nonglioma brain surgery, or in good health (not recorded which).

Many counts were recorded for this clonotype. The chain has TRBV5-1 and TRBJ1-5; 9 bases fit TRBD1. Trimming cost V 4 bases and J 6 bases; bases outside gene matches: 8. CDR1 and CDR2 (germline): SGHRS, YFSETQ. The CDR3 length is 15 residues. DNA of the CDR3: TGCGCCAGCAGCACGACGGGACAGGGCTTTCAGCCCCAGCATTTT. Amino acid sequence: CASSTTGQGFQPQHF.

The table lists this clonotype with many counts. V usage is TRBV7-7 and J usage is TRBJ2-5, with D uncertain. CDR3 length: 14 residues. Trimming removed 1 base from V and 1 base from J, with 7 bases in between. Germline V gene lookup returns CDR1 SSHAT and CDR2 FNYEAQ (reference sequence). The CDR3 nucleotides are TGTGCCAGCAGCTTAGATCCCCTCCAAGAGACCCAGTACTTC. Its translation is CASSLDPLQETQYF.

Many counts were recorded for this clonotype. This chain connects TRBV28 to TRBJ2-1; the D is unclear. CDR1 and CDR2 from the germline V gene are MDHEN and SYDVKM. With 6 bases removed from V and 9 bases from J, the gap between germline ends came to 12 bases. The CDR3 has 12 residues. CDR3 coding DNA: TGTGCCAGCAGGGGCAGTCTCGGTGAGCAGTTCTTC. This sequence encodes CASRGSLGEQFF.

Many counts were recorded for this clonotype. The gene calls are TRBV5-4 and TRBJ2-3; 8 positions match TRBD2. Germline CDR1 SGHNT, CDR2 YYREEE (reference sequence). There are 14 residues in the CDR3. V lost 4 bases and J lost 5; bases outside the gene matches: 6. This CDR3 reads CASSPERGRDTQYF. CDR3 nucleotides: TGTGCCAGCAGCCCTGAGCGGGGGCGAGATACGCAGTATTTT. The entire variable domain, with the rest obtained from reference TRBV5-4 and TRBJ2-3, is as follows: ETGVTQSPTHLIKTRGQQVTLRCSSQSGHNTVSWYQQALGQGPQFIFQYYREEENGRGNFPPRFSGLQFPNYSSELNVNALELDDSALYLCASSPERGRDTQYFGPGTRLTVL.

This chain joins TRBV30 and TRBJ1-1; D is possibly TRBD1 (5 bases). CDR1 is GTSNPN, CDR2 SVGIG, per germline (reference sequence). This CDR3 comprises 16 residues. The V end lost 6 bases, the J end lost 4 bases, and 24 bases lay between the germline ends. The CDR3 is CACEGPLGQGATEAFF. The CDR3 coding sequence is TGTGCCTGCGAAGGCCCTCTTGGGCAGGGTGCCACTGAAGCTTTCTTT.

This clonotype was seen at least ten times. The CDR3 nucleotides read TGCAGCGTTCCCCTCAAGGGGAGGGATTCACCCCTCCACTTT. This translates into CSVPLKGRDSPLHF. The chain has TRBV29-1 and TRBJ1-6; D may be TRBD1 (5 bases). The germline V and J ends were trimmed by 5 bases and 8 bases, with 16 bases remaining between them. The CDR3 length is 14 residues. Germline CDR1 is SQVTM and CDR2 is ANQGSEA.

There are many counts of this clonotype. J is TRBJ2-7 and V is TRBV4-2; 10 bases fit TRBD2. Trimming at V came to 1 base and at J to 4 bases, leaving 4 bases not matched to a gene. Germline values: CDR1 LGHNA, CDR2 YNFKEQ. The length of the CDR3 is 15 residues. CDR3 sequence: CASSQALAGAYEQYF. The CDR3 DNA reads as TGTGCCAGCAGCCAAGCTCTAGCGGGAGCTTACGAGCAGTACTTC.

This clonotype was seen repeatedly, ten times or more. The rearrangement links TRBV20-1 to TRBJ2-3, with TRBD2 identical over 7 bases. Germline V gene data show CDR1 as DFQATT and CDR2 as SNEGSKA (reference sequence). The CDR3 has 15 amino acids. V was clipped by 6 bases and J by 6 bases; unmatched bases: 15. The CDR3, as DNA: TGCAGTGCCACTGGACGGGGAGGGCCGAGCGATACGCAGTATTTT. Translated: CSATGRGGPSDTQYF.

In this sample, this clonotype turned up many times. CDR3 amino acids: CASRFGQGNNYGYTF. The CDR3 nucleotides read TGTGCCAGCAGATTCGGACAGGGGAATAACTATGGCTACACCTTC. The rearrangement joins TRBV5-4 to TRBJ1-2; 9 bases fit TRBD1. The CDR3 has 15 amino acids. V dropped 5 bases and J dropped 1; count of bases not matched to a gene: 6. Germline CDR1 reads SGHNT; CDR2 reads YYREEE (reference sequence).

This CDR3 reads CSARWDRYNEQFF. The CDR3 region has the DNA TGCAGTGCTAGATGGGACAGATACAATGAGCAGTTCTTC. This chain connects TRBV20-1 to TRBJ2-1; 7 nucleotides agree with TRBD1. This CDR3 comprises 13 residues. The germline gives CDR1 DFQATT, CDR2 SNEGSKA (reference sequence). V trimming: 2 bases; J trimming: 4 bases; junction bases outside the gene matches: 2.

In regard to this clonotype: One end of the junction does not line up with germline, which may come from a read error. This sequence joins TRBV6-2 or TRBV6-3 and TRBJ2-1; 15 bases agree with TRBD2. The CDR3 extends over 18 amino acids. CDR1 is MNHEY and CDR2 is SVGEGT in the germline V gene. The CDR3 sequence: CACQGLAGGPSSYNERFF. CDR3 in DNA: TGTGCCTGTCAGGGACTAGCGGGAGGTCCTAGCTCCTACAATGAGCGGTTCTTC.

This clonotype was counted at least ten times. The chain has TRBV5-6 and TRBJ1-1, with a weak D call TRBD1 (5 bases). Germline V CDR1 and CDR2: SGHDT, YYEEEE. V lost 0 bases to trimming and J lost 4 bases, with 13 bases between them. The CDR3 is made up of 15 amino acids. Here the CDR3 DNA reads TGTGCCAGCAGCTTGGTGCAGGGAGGGTTCACTGAAGCTTTCTTT. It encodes CASSLVQGGFTEAFF.

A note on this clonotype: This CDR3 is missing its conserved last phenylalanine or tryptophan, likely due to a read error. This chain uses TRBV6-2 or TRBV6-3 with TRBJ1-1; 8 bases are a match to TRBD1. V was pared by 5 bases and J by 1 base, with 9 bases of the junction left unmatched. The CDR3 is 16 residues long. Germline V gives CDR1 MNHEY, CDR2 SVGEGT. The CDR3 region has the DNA TGTGCCAGCAGTCAAAGGGCAGGGGGCGGGAACACTGAAGCTTTCATT. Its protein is CASSQRAGGGNTEAFI.

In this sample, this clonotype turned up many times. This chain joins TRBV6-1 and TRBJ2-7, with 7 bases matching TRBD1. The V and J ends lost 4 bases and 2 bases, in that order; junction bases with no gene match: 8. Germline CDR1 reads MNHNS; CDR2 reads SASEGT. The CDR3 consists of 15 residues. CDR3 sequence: CASSALTGTTYEQYF. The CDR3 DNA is TGTGCCAGCAGTGCCCTGACAGGGACGACCTACGAGCAGTACTTC.

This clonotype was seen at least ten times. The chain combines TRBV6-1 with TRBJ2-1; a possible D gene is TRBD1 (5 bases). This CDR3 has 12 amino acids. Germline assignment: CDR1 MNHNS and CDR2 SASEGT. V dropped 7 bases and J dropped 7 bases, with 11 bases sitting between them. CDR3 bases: TGTGCCAGCATCGGCCGGACAAATGAGCAGTTCTTC. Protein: CASIGRTNEQFF.

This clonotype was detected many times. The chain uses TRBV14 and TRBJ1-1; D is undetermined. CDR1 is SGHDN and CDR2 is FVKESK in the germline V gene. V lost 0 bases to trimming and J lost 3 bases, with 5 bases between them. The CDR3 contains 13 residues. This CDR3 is CASSQELYTEAFF. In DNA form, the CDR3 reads TGTGCCAGCAGCCAAGAGCTATACACTGAAGCTTTCTTT.

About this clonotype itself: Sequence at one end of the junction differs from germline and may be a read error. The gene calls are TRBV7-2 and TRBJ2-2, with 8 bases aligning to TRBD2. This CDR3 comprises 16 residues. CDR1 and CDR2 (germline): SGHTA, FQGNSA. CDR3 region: CASRPPRPGLVMELFF. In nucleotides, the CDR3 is TGTGCCAGCAGGCCGCCAAGACCGGGACTAGTGATGGAGCTGTTCTTT.

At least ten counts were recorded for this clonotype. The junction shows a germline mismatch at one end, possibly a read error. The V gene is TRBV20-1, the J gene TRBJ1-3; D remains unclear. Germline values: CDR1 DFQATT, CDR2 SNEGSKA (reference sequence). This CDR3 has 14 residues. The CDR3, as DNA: TGCAGTGCCAGAGGACCGGTCTCTGGAAACACCATATATTTT. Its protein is CSARGPVSGNTIYF.

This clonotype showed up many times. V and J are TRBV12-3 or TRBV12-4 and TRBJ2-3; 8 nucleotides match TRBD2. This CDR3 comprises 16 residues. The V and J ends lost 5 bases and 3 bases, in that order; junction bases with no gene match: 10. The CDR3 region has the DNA TGTGCCAGCAGTCCACAAAGCGGGGGAAAAACAGATACGCAGTATTTT. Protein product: CASSPQSGGKTDTQYF.

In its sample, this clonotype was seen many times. For the CDR3, the DNA is TGCAGTGCTAGACAAGGGGCGGTCACTGAAGCTTTCTTT. It yields the protein CSARQGAVTEAFF. This chain uses TRBV20-1 with TRBJ1-1; D may be TRBD1 (5 bases). V gave up 2 bases and J gave up 4 bases, with 11 bases separating them. Germline V CDR1 and CDR2: DFQATT, SNEGSKA (reference sequence). This CDR3 has 13 amino acids.

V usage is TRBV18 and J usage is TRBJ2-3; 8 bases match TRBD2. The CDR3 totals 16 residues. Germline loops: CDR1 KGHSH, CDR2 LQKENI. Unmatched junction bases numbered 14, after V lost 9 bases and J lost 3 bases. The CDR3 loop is CARSLMTSGSTDTQYF. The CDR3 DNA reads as TGTGCCAGATCCCTGATGACAAGCGGGAGTACAGATACGCAGTATTTT.

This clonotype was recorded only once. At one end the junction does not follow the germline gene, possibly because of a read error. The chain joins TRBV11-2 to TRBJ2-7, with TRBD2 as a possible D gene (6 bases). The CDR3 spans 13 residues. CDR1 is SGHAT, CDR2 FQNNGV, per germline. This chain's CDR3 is CASSLERAYEQYF. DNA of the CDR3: TGTGCTAGCAGCTTAGAGCGGGCCTACGAGCAGTACTTC.

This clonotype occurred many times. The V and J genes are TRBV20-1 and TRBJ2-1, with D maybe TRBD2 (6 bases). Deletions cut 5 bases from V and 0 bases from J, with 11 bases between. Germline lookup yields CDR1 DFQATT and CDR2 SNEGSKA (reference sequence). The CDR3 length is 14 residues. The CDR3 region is CSAPTRSSYNEQFF. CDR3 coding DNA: TGCAGTGCTCCGACTAGAAGCTCCTACAATGAGCAGTTCTTC.

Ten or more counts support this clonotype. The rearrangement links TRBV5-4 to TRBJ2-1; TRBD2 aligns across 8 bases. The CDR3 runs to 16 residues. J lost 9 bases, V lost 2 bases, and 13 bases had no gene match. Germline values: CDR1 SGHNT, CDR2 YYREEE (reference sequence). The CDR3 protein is CASSFSGTNPRGEQFF. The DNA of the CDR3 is TGTGCCAGCAGCTTTAGCGGGACTAATCCCCGGGGTGAGCAGTTCTTC.

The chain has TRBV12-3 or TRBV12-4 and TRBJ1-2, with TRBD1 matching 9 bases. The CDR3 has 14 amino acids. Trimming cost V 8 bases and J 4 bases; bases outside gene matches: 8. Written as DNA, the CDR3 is TGTGCCAGCCCCGGGACAGGGAGCCTCTATGGCTACACCTTC. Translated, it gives CASPGTGSLYGYTF.

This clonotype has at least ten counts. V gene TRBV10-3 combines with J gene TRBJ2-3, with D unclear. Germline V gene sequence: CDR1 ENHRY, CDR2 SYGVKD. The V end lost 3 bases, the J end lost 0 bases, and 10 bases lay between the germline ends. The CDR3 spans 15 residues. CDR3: CAISDELDSTDTQYF. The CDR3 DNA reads TGTGCCATCAGTGACGAACTTGATAGCACAGATACGCAGTATTTT.

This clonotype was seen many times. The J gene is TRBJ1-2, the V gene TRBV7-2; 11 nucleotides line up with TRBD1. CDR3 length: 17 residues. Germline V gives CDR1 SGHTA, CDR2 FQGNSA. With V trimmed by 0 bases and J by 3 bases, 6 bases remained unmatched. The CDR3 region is CASSLAPDRGPHYGYTF. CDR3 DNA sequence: TGTGCCAGCAGCTTAGCACCGGACAGGGGGCCTCACTATGGCTACACCTTC.